A selection of T cell receptor beta chains follows, all from one sample in a study of OX40 agonist ivuxolimab in advanced cancers. The repertoire was sequenced with immunoSEQ multiplex PCR; TCRdb's copy has only in-frame clones and lacks some. Of roughly 80,000 clones in the sample, around 84% were seen once. Sequenced material: CD4+ or CD8+ T cells sorted from blood, taken in a trial of the OX40 agonist ivuxolimab. These receptors originate from an adult with an advanced solid tumor such as melanoma, head and neck, liver or kidney cancer. Both conserved end residues are part of each CDR3. The D gene is left open where the match is weak. Not every row has a clone size; where given, it reads once, few, many or a size class.

CDR3 length: 13
D gene: NA
clone size: NA
V gene: TRBV4-3
J gene: TRBJ2-5
CDR3 DNA: TGCGCCAGCAGCCAAGCCGCCGAGGAGACCCAGTACTTC
CDR3 protein: CASSQAAEETQYF

CDR3 length: 14
D gene: NA
clone size: NA
V gene: TRBV6-5
J gene: TRBJ1-1
CDR3 DNA: TGTGCCAGCAGTCCGGGACGCCTGAACACTGAAGCTTTCTTT
CDR3 protein: CASSPGRLNTEAFF

CDR3 length: 15
D gene: NA
clone size: NA
V gene: TRBV7-2
J gene: TRBJ2-2
CDR3 DNA: TGTGCCAGCAGCTTACGGGTGGGCAACACCGGGGAGCTGTTTTTT
CDR3 protein: CASSLRVGNTGELFF

CDR3 length: 13
D gene: NA
clone size: NA
V gene: TRBV5-1
J gene: TRBJ2-7
CDR3 DNA: TGCGCCAGCAGCTTGGGTCCCAGGGACGAGCAGTACTTC
CDR3 protein: CASSLGPRDEQYF

CDR3 length: 15
D gene: NA
clone size: few
V gene: TRBV2
J gene: TRBJ1-3
CDR3 DNA: TGTGCCAGCAGTGTAGACCAGGCGGGGGGAAACACCATATATTTT
CDR3 protein: CASSVDQAGGNTIYF

CDR3 length: 19
D gene: TRBD1
clone size: NA
V gene: TRBV27
J gene: TRBJ2-7
CDR3 DNA: TGTGCCAGCAGTTTGGGGGAGGGAATACAGGGGGCGGAAAAGGACGAGCAGTACTTC
CDR3 protein: CASSLGEGIQGAEKDEQYF

CDR3 length: 16
D gene: NA
clone size: NA
V gene: TRBV6-5
J gene: TRBJ1-2
CDR3 DNA: TGTGCCAGCAGTTACGGAACAGCCCAAGCTAACTATGGCTACACCTTC
CDR3 protein: CASSYGTAQANYGYTF

CDR3 length: 14
D gene: TRBD1
clone size: NA
V gene: TRBV19
J gene: TRBJ2-1
CDR3 DNA: TGTGCCAGTAGTATGGGGACAGGCGGGAATGAGCAGTTCTTC
CDR3 protein: CASSMGTGGNEQFF

CDR3 length: 12
D gene: NA
clone size: NA
V gene: TRBV5-5
J gene: TRBJ1-5
CDR3 DNA: TGTGCCAGCACCACTCCCGGGACTACCCAGCATTTT
CDR3 protein: CASTTPGTTQHF

CDR3 length: 11
D gene: NA
clone size: NA
V gene: TRBV2
J gene: TRBJ2-7
CDR3 DNA: TGTGCCAGCAGTGTGGAGGGCGAGCAGTACTTC
CDR3 protein: CASSVEGEQYF

CDR3 length: 16
D gene: TRBD1
clone size: NA
V gene: TRBV5-4
J gene: TRBJ1-1
CDR3 DNA: TGTGCCAGCAGCCTAGGACAGGGGAGGGTGAACACTGAAGCTTTCTTT
CDR3 protein: CASSLGQGRVNTEAFF

CDR3 length: 16
D gene: TRBD2
clone size: NA
V gene: TRBV6-1
J gene: TRBJ2-2
CDR3 DNA: TGTGCCAGCAGTGGGAACCTAGCGGGGGGGTCCTGGGAGCTGTTTTTT
CDR3 protein: CASSGNLAGGSWELFF

CDR3 length: 11
D gene: NA
clone size: NA
V gene: TRBV6-5
J gene: TRBJ2-5
CDR3 DNA: TGTGCCAGCAGTTACTCGGAGACCCAGTACTTC
CDR3 protein: CASSYSETQYF

CDR3 length: 13
D gene: NA
clone size: NA
V gene: TRBV28
J gene: TRBJ1-1
CDR3 DNA: TGTGCCAGCAGTTCCGACGTGTACACTGAAGCTTTCTTT
CDR3 protein: CASSSDVYTEAFF

CDR3 length: 17
D gene: TRBD1
clone size: NA
V gene: TRBV5-3
J gene: TRBJ1-6
CDR3 DNA: TGTGCCAGAAGCGGGGGACAGGGGGTCAGGAAAAATTCACCCCTCCACTTT
CDR3 protein: CARSGGQGVRKNSPLHF

CDR3 length: 12
D gene: NA
clone size: NA
V gene: TRBV2
J gene: TRBJ2-1
CDR3 DNA: TGTGCCAGCAATTTATGGCGGAATGAGCAGTTCTTC
CDR3 protein: CASNLWRNEQFF

CDR3 length: 15
D gene: NA
clone size: once
V gene: TRBV19
J gene: TRBJ2-2
CDR3 DNA: TGTGCCAGTAGTCTGGTAGGGGGGAACACCGGGGAGCTGTTTTTT
CDR3 protein: CASSLVGGNTGELFF

CDR3 length: 11
D gene: NA
clone size: NA
V gene: TRBV20-1
J gene: TRBJ1-1
CDR3 DNA: TGCAGCGGGGTGTTGAACACTGAAGCTTTCTTT
CDR3 protein: CSGVLNTEAFF

CDR3 length: 15
D gene: TRBD1
clone size: NA
V gene: TRBV6-5
J gene: TRBJ1-4
CDR3 DNA: TGTGCCAGCAGTTCCTCCGGGACAGGGGATGAAAAACTGTTTTTT
CDR3 protein: CASSSSGTGDEKLFF

CDR3 length: 13
D gene: NA
clone size: NA
V gene: TRBV7-3
J gene: TRBJ2-2
CDR3 DNA: TGTGCCAGCAGCTCCCCCTGGGGCGGGGAGCTGTTTTTT
CDR3 protein: CASSSPWGGELFF

CDR3 length: 14
D gene: NA
clone size: NA
V gene: TRBV28
J gene: TRBJ1-6
CDR3 DNA: TGTGCCAGCAGTTTAAGGAGGGCTAATTCACCCCTCCACTTT
CDR3 protein: CASSLRRANSPLHF

CDR3 length: 15
D gene: TRBD2
clone size: NA
V gene: TRBV5-1
J gene: TRBJ2-1
CDR3 DNA: TGCGCCAGCAGCTCCATATTGACTAGCGGGGGGCCTAGGTTCTTC
CDR3 protein: CASSSILTSGGPRFF

CDR3 length: 14
D gene: NA
clone size: few
V gene: TRBV9
J gene: TRBJ1-6
CDR3 DNA: TGTGCCAGCAGCGTAGGACAGGATAATTCACCCCTCCACTTT
CDR3 protein: CASSVGQDNSPLHF

CDR3 length: 15
D gene: TRBD2
clone size: NA
V gene: TRBV7-8
J gene: TRBJ2-5
CDR3 DNA: TGTGCCAGCAGCCAACTAGCGGGGTCGCCAGAGACCCAGTACTTC
CDR3 protein: CASSQLAGSPETQYF

CDR3 length: 15
D gene: NA
clone size: NA
V gene: TRBV9
J gene: TRBJ2-5
CDR3 DNA: TGTGCCAGCAGCGTAACCACAGGAATCGGGGAGACCCAGTACTTC
CDR3 protein: CASSVTTGIGETQYF

CDR3 length: 13
D gene: NA
clone size: NA
V gene: TRBV7-6
J gene: TRBJ2-3
CDR3 DNA: TGTGCCAGCAGCTTTTATGGTGCGGCTACGCAGTATTTT
CDR3 protein: CASSFYGAATQYF

CDR3 length: 18
D gene: TRBD2
clone size: NA
V gene: TRBV5-6
J gene: TRBJ2-1
CDR3 DNA: TGTGCCAGCAGCGTGGGACTAGCGGGGGGGATTTGGTACAATGAGCAGTTCTTC
CDR3 protein: CASSVGLAGGIWYNEQFF

CDR3 length: 15
D gene: TRBD1
clone size: NA
V gene: TRBV9
J gene: TRBJ1-2
CDR3 DNA: TGTGCCAGCAGCCTCAGGGACAGTTCCTCTTATGGCTACACCTTC
CDR3 protein: CASSLRDSSSYGYTF

CDR3 length: 16
D gene: NA
clone size: NA
V gene: TRBV4-3
J gene: TRBJ2-3
CDR3 DNA: TGCGCCAGCAGCCCGGAGGGGGGGCGCCACACAGATACGCAGTATTTT
CDR3 protein: CASSPEGGRHTDTQYF

CDR3 length: 14
D gene: TRBD1
clone size: NA
V gene: TRBV11-2
J gene: TRBJ1-5
CDR3 DNA: TGTGCCAGCAGCGAACAGGGGGCTGATCAGCCCCAGCATTTT
CDR3 protein: CASSEQGADQPQHF

CDR3 length: 11
D gene: NA
clone size: few
V gene: TRBV2
J gene: TRBJ2-2
CDR3 DNA: TGTGCCAGCAGTGAGGCCGGGGAGCTGTTTTTT
CDR3 protein: CASSEAGELFF

CDR3 length: 15
D gene: NA
clone size: NA
V gene: TRBV19
J gene: TRBJ1-3
CDR3 DNA: TGTGCCAGTAGTATTTCAGGGAAGCCAGGAAACACCATATATTTT
CDR3 protein: CASSISGKPGNTIYF

CDR3 length: 13
D gene: NA
clone size: NA
V gene: TRBV4-1
J gene: TRBJ1-4
CDR3 DNA: TGCGCCAGCAGCCTGCGAGAAAGTGAAAAACTGTTTTTT
CDR3 protein: CASSLRESEKLFF

CDR3 length: 16
D gene: TRBD2
clone size: NA
V gene: TRBV5-1
J gene: TRBJ2-1
CDR3 DNA: TGCGCCAGCAGCTTATTGGGGCAGCGGGGGCACAATGAGCAGTTCTTC
CDR3 protein: CASSLLGQRGHNEQFF

CDR3 length: 15
D gene: TRBD1
clone size: NA
V gene: TRBV5-1
J gene: TRBJ1-1
CDR3 DNA: TGCGCCAGCACCTTGGGGGGACAGCTGAACACTGAAGCTTTCTTT
CDR3 protein: CASTLGGQLNTEAFF

CDR3 length: 14
D gene: NA
clone size: NA
V gene: TRBV6-6
J gene: TRBJ1-2
CDR3 DNA: TGTGCCAGCAAATCAGGCTTTGCTAACTATGGCTACACCTTC
CDR3 protein: CASKSGFANYGYTF

CDR3 length: 14
D gene: NA
clone size: NA
V gene: TRBV7-2
J gene: TRBJ2-7
CDR3 DNA: TGTGCCAGCACCTCAGACTGGAAAACCTACGAGCAGTACTTC
CDR3 protein: CASTSDWKTYEQYF

CDR3 length: 13
D gene: NA
clone size: once
V gene: TRBV6-1
J gene: TRBJ1-2
CDR3 DNA: TGTGCCAGCAGGGGGCAGGGGAACTATGGCTACACCTTC
CDR3 protein: CASRGQGNYGYTF

CDR3 length: 15
D gene: NA
clone size: NA
V gene: TRBV6-1
J gene: TRBJ2-2
CDR3 DNA: TGTGCCAGCAGTGAAAGCTTGAGGGGTGGCGGGGAGCTGTTTTTT
CDR3 protein: CASSESLRGGGELFF

CDR3 length: 15
D gene: NA
clone size: NA
V gene: TRBV27
J gene: TRBJ2-1
CDR3 DNA: TGTGCCAGCAGTATACGCCCAGACAGCTACAATGAGCAGTTCTTC
CDR3 protein: CASSIRPDSYNEQFF

CDR3 length: 18
D gene: NA
clone size: NA
V gene: TRBV7-6
J gene: TRBJ1-3
CDR3 DNA: TGTGCCAGCAGCTTAGCGTCAGGGCGCAAAAGCTCTGGAAACACCATATATTTT
CDR3 protein: CASSLASGRKSSGNTIYF

CDR3 length: 13
D gene: TRBD1
clone size: NA
V gene: TRBV5-8
J gene: TRBJ1-1
CDR3 DNA: TGTGCCAGCCTAGACAGGGTGAACACTGAAGCTTTCTTT
CDR3 protein: CASLDRVNTEAFF

CDR3 length: 13
D gene: TRBD2
clone size: NA
V gene: TRBV6-5
J gene: TRBJ2-7
CDR3 DNA: TGTGCCAGCAGTTACAGGCGGGGGGTGGGGCAGTACTTC
CDR3 protein: CASSYRRGVGQYF

CDR3 length: 13
D gene: NA
clone size: NA
V gene: TRBV29-1
J gene: TRBJ2-7
CDR3 DNA: TGCAGCGCAACCCTCCGGGGAAAATACGAGCAGTACTTC
CDR3 protein: CSATLRGKYEQYF

CDR3 length: 13
D gene: NA
clone size: NA
V gene: TRBV2
J gene: TRBJ1-1
CDR3 DNA: TGTGCCAGCAGTACGGACACGAACACTGAAGCTTTCTTT
CDR3 protein: CASSTDTNTEAFF

CDR3 length: 14
D gene: TRBD2
clone size: NA
V gene: TRBV28
J gene: TRBJ2-3
CDR3 DNA: TGTGCCAGCAGGGCGGGGGGTCTCTTAGATACGCAGTATTTT
CDR3 protein: CASRAGGLLDTQYF